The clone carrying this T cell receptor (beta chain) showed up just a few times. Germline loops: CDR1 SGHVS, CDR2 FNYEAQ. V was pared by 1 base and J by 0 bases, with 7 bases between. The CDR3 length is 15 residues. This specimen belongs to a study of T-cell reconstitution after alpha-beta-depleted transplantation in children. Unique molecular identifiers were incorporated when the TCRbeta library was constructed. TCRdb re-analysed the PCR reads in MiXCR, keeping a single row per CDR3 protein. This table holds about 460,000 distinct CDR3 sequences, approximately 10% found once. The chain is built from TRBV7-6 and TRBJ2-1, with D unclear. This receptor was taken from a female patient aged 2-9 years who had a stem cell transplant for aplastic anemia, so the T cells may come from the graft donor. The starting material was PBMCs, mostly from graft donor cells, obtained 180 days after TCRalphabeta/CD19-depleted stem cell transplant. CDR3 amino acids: CASSLEAYSYNEQFF. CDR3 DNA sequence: TGTGCCAGCAGCTTAGAGGCCTACTCCTACAATGAGCAGTTCTTC.